The present entry profiles one T cell receptor (beta chain) with its context. Adults between roughly 18 and 89 years of age took part from about two dozen US areas. Method: immunoSEQ multiplex PCR; TCRdb's copy keeps in-frame clones and lacks some. The top ten hold approximately 0.9% of the sample, which has 200,000 to 300,000 clones, approximately 90% seen once. The entry originates in a study of blood T cell repertoires in COVID-19. Germline V gives CDR1 SQVTM, CDR2 ANQGSEA. V shed 8 bases and J 1 base; nucleotides not matched to a gene: 3. This CDR3 is 12 amino acids long. The clonotype originates from a man aged 50 to 59 who had been exposed to COVID-19. The chain is built from TRBV29-1 and TRBJ2-3; 7 nucleotides line up with TRBD2. Input material: PBMCs or T cells enriched from blood (not recorded which). CDR3 coding DNA: TGCAGCATTACTAGCGGCACAGATACGCAGTATTTT. Protein product: CSITSGTDTQYF.